The source of this T cell receptor beta chain is a study of T-cell reconstitution after alpha-beta-depleted transplantation in children. This clonotype appeared many times. Its specificity is not known. General study results and limits: It was surviving recipient T cells and thymic progenitors that gave some patients high TCRbeta diversity at day 60. By about two months after transplant, alpha-beta T cells reportedly arose from several hundred graft clones that had expanded. One year after transplant, T-cell counts and diversity came mostly from newly produced T cells.

Unique molecular identifiers were used to barcode this TCRbeta library. TCRdb re-called the PCR reads with MiXCR, one entry per CDR3 protein. This sample carries hundreds of thousands of distinct CDR3 sequences, about 11% of them seen once, and the ten largest clones take 2%. Trimming shortened V by 1 base and J by 5 bases, and 20 bases separated the two germline ends. The CDR3 covers 17 residues. CDR1 and CDR2 from the germline V gene are LNHNV and YYDKDF (reference sequence). The source was PBMCs, collected before TCRalphabeta/CD19-depleted stem cell transplant. The TCR originated in a child aged 2-9 years with inherited bone marrow failure, due to receive a stem cell transplant. The chain uses TRBV15 and TRBJ2-5, with a possible D match to TRBD2 (7 bases). The CDR3 sequence: CATSRGPSVTGGETQYF. CDR3 DNA sequence: TGTGCCACCAGCAGAGGTCCTTCCGTCACGGGGGGCGAGACCCAGTACTTC. The full variable domain, completed using reference TRBV15 and TRBJ2-5, is DAMVIQNPRYQVTQFGKPVTLSCSQTLNHNVMYWYQQKSSQAPKLLFHYYDKDFNNEADTPDNFQSRRPNTSFCFLDIRSPGLGDTAMYLCATSRGPSVTGGETQYFGPGTRLLVL.